This TCR beta chain derives from a study of shared clonotypes between healthy human individuals. Replicate PCRs from sorted subsets contained about 0.2 ug DNA, which is 31,000 or so T cell genomes. Profiling relied on immunoSEQ multiplex PCR, and the TCRdb table lists in-frame clones only, not all of them. The table records some 1,600,000 clones, roughly 98% of them present only once. The germline V gene has CDR1 SEHNR and CDR2 FQNEAQ (reference sequence). Unmatched junction bases numbered 7, after V lost 5 bases and J lost 7 bases. CDR3 length: 15 residues. Study-wide points: Genetic and exposure-history diversity was limited by the small donor number. Though the depth was large, rarefaction showed that sorted-subset sequencing was incomplete.

As concerns this clone: No antigen is known for it.

V gene TRBV7-9 combines with J gene TRBJ1-4; TRBD1 agrees at 10 bases. The sequence derives from a man aged 25 to 45 in good health. Material: naive CD4+ T cells sorted from blood. Stated subset: CD45RA+ positively selected. CDR3 bases: TGTGCCAGCAGCCCACCGGGACAGGGGAGTGAAAAACTGTTTTTT. Residues: CASSPPGQGSEKLFF.